Listed below are T cell receptor beta chains from one sample, sequenced in a study of T cells in Graves' hyperthyroidism and ophthalmopathy. In TCRdb, the multiplex PCR reads were re-called with MiXCR into one record per CDR3 protein. Of approximately 360,000 distinct CDR3 sequences in the sample, about a sixth were seen once. Source material: blood. Receptors were obtained from a woman aged 18-35 years with Graves' hyperthyroidism that later progressed to Graves' ophthalmopathy. CDR3s leave out the opening cysteine and the closing phenylalanine or tryptophan. Fields, in order: D gene, CDR3 length, J gene, V gene, CDR3 protein. A D gene is named only where the DNA matches it firmly.

>.|11|TRBJ1-5|TRBV19
ATSPSQNQPQH
>.|13|TRBJ1-5|TRBV19
ASSLQRREGQPQH
>.|16|TRBJ1-2|TRBV7-9
ASSLGRPETAYNYGYT
>.|14|TRBJ2-1|TRBV4-1
ASSQDWGNFYNEQF
>.|10|TRBJ2-1|TRBV4-2
ASSQDRTEQF
>TRBD2|13|TRBJ2-1|TRBV10-1
ASSETSENYNEQF
>.|13|TRBJ1-1|TRBV12-3/TRBV12-4
ASSLGEGGGTEAF
>.|11|TRBJ2-2|TRBV28
ASIGAVTGELF
>.|13|TRBJ1-5|TRBV2
ASREQEGSNQPQH
>.|14|TRBJ1-1|TRBV4-2
ASSQGSSHMNTEAF
>TRBD2|11|TRBJ2-7|TRBV14
ASSQAGGYEQY
>TRBD2|14|TRBJ2-1|TRBV7-7
ASSLGLAGGGNEQF
>.|13|TRBJ2-3|TRBV5-1
ASSLSLARTDTQY
>.|11|TRBJ1-2|TRBV28
ASSTGFFPGYT
>.|13|TRBJ2-1|TRBV27
ASKMGLGNYNEQF
>.|9|TRBJ2-5|TRBV18
ASSPRETQY
>TRBD2|18|TRBJ2-2|TRBV4-2
ASSQDLGTSGRGGTGELF
>.|10|TRBJ2-3|TRBV13
ASSSTADTQY
>TRBD2|14|TRBJ2-3|TRBV27
ASSVTSGARTDTQY
>TRBD2|13|TRBJ2-7|TRBV10-2
ASTDRTSGNYEQY
>TRBD1|10|TRBJ2-7|TRBV6-1
ASSTQGARQY
>.|13|TRBJ2-3|TRBV5-1
ASSLLTGRADTQY
>TRBD2|9|TRBJ2-3|TRBV20-1
LAGATDTQY
>.|11|TRBJ1-6|TRBV20-1
SARDLNDSPLH
>.|16|TRBJ2-3|TRBV14
ASSRLAEGLRSTDTQY
>.|11|TRBJ2-7|TRBV7-2
ASSPRADYEQY
>TRBD1|11|TRBJ2-5|TRBV19
ASTPTGGETQY
>TRBD1|13|TRBJ1-3|TRBV9
ASSVEGARGNTIY
>.|14|TRBJ2-7|TRBV6-2/TRBV6-3
ASNSPPRRGQGEQY
>.|11|TRBJ2-1|TRBV20-1
SARQGPYNEQF
>.|11|TRBJ2-5|TRBV28
ASSVGNKETQY
>.|14|TRBJ2-3|TRBV5-1
ASSSQRGIRTDTQY
>.|11|TRBJ1-2|TRBV11-1
ASSLSGRGGYT
>TRBD2|15|TRBJ2-3|TRBV11-2
ASSLVSGGRGTDTQY
>TRBD1|10|TRBJ2-7|TRBV20-1
SATGTVPEQY
>TRBD1|12|TRBJ2-7|TRBV12-3/TRBV12-4
ASSRDRSSYEQY
>TRBD1|15|TRBJ2-1|TRBV6-2/TRBV6-3
ASSNVRTGSSYNEQF
>.|15|TRBJ1-1|TRBV7-9
ASSPGGRGTTNTEAF
>.|17|TRBJ2-1|TRBV20-1
SASPGPYLGYRSYNEQF
>.|15|TRBJ1-1|TRBV6-2/TRBV6-3
ASSYGGSKRANTEAF
>.|12|TRBJ2-3|TRBV7-9
ASSLYGGTDTQY
>.|12|TRBJ1-2|TRBV10-3
AISVRGARHGYT
>.|9|TRBJ1-1|TRBV20-1
SARELTEAF
>TRBD1|9|TRBJ2-1|TRBV20-1
SADRVYEQF
>.|13|TRBJ1-5|TRBV11-2
ASSPTRASNQPQH
>.|11|TRBJ1-1|TRBV9
ASSVSRDTEAF
>TRBD1|12|TRBJ1-5|TRBV27
ASSSTGGNQPQH
>.|13|TRBJ1-4|TRBV18
ASSPSPTTNEKLF
>TRBD1|12|TRBJ2-7|TRBV6-1
ASSRDRGGYEQY
>TRBD1|18|TRBJ1-6|TRBV28
ASSLPGTTGTASFNSPLH
>.|12|TRBJ2-7|TRBV7-8
ASSLRAGAIEQY
>TRBD2|12|TRBJ2-1|TRBV9
ASSFGLAGDKQF